The 3 T cell receptor beta chains below come from one sample, sequenced in a study of blood T cells in healthy people across ages. With a J-beta primer mix and a sample-barcoded 5' primer, a second PCR ran 7 to 11 cycles. TCRdb passed the 5' RACE reads through MiXCR, listing each CDR3 protein once. The sample holds some 560,000 distinct CDR3 sequences, about 25% seen once. The same sample was also used in a study of T cells of mothers and their children.

The sequencing sample was made of blood. These receptors were collected from a boy younger than 10 in good health.

This chain links TRBV5-5 with TRBJ2-5; D unclear. This CDR3 has 15 residues. Germline V gene data show CDR1 as SGHKS and CDR2 as YYEKEE (reference sequence). V was pared by 3 bases and J by 6 bases, with 18 bases between. The CDR3 protein is CASSSSNLGLKTQYF. DNA of the CDR3: TGTGCCAGCAGCTCCTCGAACTTGGGGTTAAAGACCCAGTACTTC.

This clonotype was seen only a few times. The chain combines TRBV12-3 or TRBV12-4 with TRBJ2-7, with D perhaps matching TRBD1 (6 bases). V was pared by 6 bases and J by 7 bases, with 16 bases between. This CDR3 spans 13 amino acids. This CDR3 reads CASSPAQGWEQYF. CDR3 bases: TGTGCCAGCAGCCCCGCCCAGGGGTGGGAGCAGTACTTC.

The chain carries TRBV20-1 and TRBJ1-1; D unresolved. The CDR3 length is 13 residues. Germline V gene data show CDR1 as DFQATT and CDR2 as SNEGSKA (reference sequence). Trimming took 1 base from V and 0 from J, leaving 6 bases between them. The CDR3 sequence is CSARAHMNTEAFF. Written as DNA, the CDR3 is TGCAGTGCTAGAGCCCATATGAACACTGAAGCTTTCTTT.